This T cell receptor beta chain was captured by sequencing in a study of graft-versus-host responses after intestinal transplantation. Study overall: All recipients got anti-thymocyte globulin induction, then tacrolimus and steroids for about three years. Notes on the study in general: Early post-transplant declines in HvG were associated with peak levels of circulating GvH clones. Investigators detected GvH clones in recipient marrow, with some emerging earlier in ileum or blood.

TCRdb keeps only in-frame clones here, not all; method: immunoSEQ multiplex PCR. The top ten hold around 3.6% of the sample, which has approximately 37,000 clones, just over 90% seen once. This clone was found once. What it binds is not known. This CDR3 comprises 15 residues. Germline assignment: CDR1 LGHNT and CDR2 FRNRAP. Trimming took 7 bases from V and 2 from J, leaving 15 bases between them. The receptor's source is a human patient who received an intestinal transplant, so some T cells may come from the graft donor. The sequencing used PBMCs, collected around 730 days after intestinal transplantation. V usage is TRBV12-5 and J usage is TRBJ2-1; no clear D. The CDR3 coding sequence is TGTGCTAGTGCCCCCGGCAGGCTCCCCTACAATGAGCAGTTCTTC. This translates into CASAPGRLPYNEQFF.